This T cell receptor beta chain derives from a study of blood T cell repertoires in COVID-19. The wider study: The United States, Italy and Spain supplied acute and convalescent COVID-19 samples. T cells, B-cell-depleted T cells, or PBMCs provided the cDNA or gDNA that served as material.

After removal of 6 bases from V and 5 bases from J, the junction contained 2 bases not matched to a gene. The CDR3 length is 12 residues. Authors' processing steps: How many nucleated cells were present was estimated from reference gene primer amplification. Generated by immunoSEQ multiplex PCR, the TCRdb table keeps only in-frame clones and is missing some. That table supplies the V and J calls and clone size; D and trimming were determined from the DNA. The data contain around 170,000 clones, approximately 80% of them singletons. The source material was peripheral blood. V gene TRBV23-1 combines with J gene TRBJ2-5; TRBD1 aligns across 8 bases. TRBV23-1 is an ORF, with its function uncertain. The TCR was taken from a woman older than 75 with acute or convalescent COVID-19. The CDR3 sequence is CASRDRVETQYF. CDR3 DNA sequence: TGCGCCAGCAGGGACAGGGTCGAGACCCAGTACTTC.